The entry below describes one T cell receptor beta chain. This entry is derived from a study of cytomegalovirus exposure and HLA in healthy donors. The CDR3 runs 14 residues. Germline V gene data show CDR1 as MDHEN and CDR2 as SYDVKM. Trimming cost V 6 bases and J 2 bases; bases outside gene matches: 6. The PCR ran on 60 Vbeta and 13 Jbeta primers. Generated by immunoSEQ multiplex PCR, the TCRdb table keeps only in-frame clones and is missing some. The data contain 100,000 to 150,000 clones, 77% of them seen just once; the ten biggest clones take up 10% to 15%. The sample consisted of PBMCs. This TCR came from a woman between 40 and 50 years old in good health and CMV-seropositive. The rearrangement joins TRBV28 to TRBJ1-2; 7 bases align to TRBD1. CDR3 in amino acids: CASRGTVTNYGYTF. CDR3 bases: TGTGCCAGCAGAGGGACAGTTACCAACTATGGCTACACCTTC.